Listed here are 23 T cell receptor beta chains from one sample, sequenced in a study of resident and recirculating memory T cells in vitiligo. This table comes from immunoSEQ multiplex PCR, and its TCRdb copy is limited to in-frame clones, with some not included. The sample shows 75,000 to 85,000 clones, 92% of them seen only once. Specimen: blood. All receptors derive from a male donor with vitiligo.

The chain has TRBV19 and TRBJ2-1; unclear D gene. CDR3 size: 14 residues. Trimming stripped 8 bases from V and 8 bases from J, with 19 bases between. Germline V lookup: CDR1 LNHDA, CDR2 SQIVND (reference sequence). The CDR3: CASSRTDFLDEQFF. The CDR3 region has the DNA TGTGCCAGTTCACGCACTGACTTCCTCGATGAGCAGTTCTTC.

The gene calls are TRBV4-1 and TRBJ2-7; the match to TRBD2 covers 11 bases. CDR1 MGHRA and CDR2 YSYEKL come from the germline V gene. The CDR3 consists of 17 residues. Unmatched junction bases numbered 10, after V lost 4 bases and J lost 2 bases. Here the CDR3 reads CASSPLFSGRGAYEQYF. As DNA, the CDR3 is TGCGCCAGCAGCCCCCTGTTTAGCGGGAGGGGTGCCTACGAGCAGTACTTC.

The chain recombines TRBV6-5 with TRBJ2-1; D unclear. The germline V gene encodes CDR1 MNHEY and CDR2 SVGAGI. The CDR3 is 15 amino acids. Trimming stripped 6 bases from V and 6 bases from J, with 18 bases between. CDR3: CASSLLPSISNEQFF. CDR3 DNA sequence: TGTGCCAGCAGCCTACTCCCGAGTATCTCCAATGAGCAGTTCTTC.

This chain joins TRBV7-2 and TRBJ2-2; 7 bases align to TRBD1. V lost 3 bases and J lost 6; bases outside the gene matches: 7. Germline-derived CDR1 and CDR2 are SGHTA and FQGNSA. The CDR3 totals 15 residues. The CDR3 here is CASSFDRVIPGELFF. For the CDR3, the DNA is TGTGCCAGCAGCTTCGACAGGGTCATTCCCGGGGAGCTGTTTTTT.

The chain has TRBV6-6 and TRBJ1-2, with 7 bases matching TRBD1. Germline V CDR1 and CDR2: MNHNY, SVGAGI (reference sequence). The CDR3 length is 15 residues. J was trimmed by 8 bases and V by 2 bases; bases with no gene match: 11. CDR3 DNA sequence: TGTGCCAGCAGTTACGCTAGGGGGCCGTCTAGGGGCTACACCTTC. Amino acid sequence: CASSYARGPSRGYTF.

CDR3 loop: CASSYRAPQETQYF. CDR3 nucleotide sequence: TGTGCCAGCAGTTACAGGGCTCCCCAGGAGACCCAGTACTTC. The V call is TRBV7-8, the J call TRBJ2-5, with D possibly TRBD1 on 6 matching bases. The germline V gene has CDR1 SGHVS and CDR2 FQNEAQ. The CDR3 runs 14 residues. Trimming stripped 6 bases from V and 5 bases from J, with 16 bases between.

This chain's CDR3 is CASSFSGLSAEQFF. The CDR3 DNA reads TGTGCCAGCAGCTTTAGCGGGTTGTCTGCTGAGCAGTTCTTC. V is TRBV7-2 and J is TRBJ2-1; 7 bases are a match to TRBD2. The CDR3 sequence is 14 residues long. J lost 9 bases, V lost 3 bases, and 8 bases had no gene match. Germline CDR1 and CDR2: SGHTA and FQGNSA.

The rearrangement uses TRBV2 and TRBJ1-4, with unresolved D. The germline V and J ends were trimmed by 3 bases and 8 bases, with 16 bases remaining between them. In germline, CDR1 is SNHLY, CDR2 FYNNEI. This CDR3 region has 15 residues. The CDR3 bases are TGTGCCAGCAGTGACGAGGGTCGTTTCGACGAAAAACTGTTTTTT. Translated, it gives CASSDEGRFDEKLFF.

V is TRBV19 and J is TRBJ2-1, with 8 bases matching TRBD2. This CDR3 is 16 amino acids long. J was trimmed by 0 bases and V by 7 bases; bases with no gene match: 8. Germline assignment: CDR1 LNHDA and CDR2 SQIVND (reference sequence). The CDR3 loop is CASTPSGTSSYNEQFF. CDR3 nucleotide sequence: TGTGCCAGTACCCCTTCCGGGACTAGCTCCTACAATGAGCAGTTCTTC.

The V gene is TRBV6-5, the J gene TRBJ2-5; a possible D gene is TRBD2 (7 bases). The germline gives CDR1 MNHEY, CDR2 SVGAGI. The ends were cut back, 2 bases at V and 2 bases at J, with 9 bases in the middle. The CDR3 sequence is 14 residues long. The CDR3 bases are TGTGCCAGCAGTTACGGGAGGGGGCAAGAGACCCAGTACTTC. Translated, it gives CASSYGRGQETQYF.

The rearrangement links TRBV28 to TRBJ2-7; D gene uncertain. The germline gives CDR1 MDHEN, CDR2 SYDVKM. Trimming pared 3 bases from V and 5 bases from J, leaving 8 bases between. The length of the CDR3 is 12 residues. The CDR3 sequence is CASSFRVDEQYF. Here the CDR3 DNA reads TGTGCCAGCAGTTTCCGGGTGGACGAGCAGTACTTC.

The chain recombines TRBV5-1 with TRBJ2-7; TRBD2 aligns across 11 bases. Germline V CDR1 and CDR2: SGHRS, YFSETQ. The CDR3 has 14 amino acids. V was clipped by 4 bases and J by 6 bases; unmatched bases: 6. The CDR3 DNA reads TGCGCCAGCAGCCTACTAGCGGGAGAAGGCGAGCAGTACTTC. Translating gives CASSLLAGEGEQYF.

The CDR3 sequence: CASSYYSGSSYNEQFF. The CDR3 bases are TGTGCCAGCAGCTACTATAGCGGGAGCTCCTACAATGAGCAGTTCTTC. The chain recombines TRBV6-4 with TRBJ2-1; TRBD2 matches at 9 bases. The trim removed 6 bases at V and 0 bases at J, leaving 6 bases unmatched. This CDR3 is built from 16 residues. CDR1 MRHNA and CDR2 SNTAGT come from the germline V gene.

CDR3 residues: CASSGRAGAHYEQYF. Written as DNA, the CDR3 is TGTGCCAGCAGTGGACGTGCGGGAGCTCACTACGAGCAGTACTTC. The chain recombines TRBV2 with TRBJ2-7; 7 bases line up with TRBD2. This CDR3 spans 15 amino acids. J lost 3 bases, V lost 4 bases, and 9 bases had no gene match. The germline gives CDR1 SNHLY, CDR2 FYNNEI.

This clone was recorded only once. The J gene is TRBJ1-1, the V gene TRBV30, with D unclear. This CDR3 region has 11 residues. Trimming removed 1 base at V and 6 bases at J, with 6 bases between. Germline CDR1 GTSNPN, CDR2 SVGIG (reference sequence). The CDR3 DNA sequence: TGTGCCTGGAGTGGTTTCGCTGAAGCTTTCTTT. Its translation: CAWSGFAEAFF.

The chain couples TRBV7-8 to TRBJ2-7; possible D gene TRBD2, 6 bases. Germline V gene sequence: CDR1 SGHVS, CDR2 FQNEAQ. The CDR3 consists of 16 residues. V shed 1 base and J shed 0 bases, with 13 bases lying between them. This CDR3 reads CASSLGWRGPSYEQYF. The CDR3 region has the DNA TGTGCCAGCAGCTTAGGGTGGCGGGGACCCTCCTACGAGCAGTACTTC.

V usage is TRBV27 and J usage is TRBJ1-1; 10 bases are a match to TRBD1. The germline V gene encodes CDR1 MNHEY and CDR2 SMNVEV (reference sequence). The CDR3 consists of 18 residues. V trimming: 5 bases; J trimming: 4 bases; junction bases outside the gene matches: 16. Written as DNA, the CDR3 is TGTGCCAGCAGTCCGGGGACAGGGGTACGGGGTGGATTCACTGAAGCTTTCTTT. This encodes CASSPGTGVRGGFTEAFF.

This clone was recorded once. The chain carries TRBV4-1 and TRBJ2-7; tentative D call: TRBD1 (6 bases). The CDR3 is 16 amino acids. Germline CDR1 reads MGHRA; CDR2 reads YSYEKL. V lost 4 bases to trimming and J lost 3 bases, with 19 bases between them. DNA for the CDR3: TGCGCCAGCAGCCCAGGGGCAGGAATGTCCCTCTACGAGCAGTACTTC. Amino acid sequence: CASSPGAGMSLYEQYF.

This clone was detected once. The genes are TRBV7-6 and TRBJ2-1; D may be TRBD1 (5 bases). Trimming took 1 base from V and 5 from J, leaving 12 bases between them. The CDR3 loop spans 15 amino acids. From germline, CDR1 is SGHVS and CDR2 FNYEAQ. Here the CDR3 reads CASSLVIEGDNEQFF. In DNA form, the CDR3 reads TGTGCCAGCAGCTTAGTGATAGAAGGGGACAATGAGCAGTTCTTC.

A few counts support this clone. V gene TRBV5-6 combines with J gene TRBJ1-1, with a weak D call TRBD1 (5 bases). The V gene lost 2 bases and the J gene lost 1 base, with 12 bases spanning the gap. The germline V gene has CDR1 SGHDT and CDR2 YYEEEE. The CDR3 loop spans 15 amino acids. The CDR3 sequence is CASSFYDSPNTEAFF. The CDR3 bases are TGTGCCAGCAGCTTCTACGACAGCCCGAACACTGAAGCTTTCTTT.

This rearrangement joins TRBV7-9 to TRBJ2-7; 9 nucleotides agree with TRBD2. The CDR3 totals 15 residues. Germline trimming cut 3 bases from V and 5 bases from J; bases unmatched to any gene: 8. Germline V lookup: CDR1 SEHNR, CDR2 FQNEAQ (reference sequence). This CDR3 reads CASSFLGGRANEQYF. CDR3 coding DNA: TGTGCCAGCAGCTTTCTAGGCGGGAGGGCCAACGAGCAGTACTTC. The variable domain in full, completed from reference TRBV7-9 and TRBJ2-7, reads DTGVSQNPRHKITKRGQNVTFRCDPISEHNRLYWYRQTLGQGPEFLTYFQNEAQLEKSRLLSDRFSAERPKGSFSTLEIQRTEQGDSAMYLCASSFLGGRANEQYFGPGTRLTVT.

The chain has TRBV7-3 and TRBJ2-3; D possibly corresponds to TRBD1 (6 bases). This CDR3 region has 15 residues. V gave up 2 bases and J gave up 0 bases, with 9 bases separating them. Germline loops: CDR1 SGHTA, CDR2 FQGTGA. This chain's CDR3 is CASSLQGTSTDTQYF. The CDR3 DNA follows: TGTGCCAGCAGCTTACAGGGGACAAGCACAGATACGCAGTATTTT.

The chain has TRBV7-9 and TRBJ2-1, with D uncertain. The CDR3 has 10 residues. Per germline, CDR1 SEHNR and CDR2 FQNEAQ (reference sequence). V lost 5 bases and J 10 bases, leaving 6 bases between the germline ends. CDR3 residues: CASSPKEQFF. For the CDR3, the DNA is TGTGCCAGCAGCCCCAAAGAGCAGTTCTTC.